Only a few counts were recorded for the clone carrying this T cell receptor (beta chain). Its antigen is not known. This may stem from a read error, because a much larger clone lies one nucleotide away. The data belong to a study of Graves' ophthalmopathy and Graves' hyperthyroidism. General study results and limits: Most thyroid clonotypes expanded beyond 0.001 frequency were also found in blood.

For repertoire sequencing, the TCR beta CDR3 regions were amplified from RNA transcripts. Second-round multiplex PCR came after a first-round RT-PCR that employed HTBI primers. TCRdb fed the multiplex PCR reads into MiXCR, producing one record per CDR3 protein. The sample yields more than 1,000,000 distinct CDR3 sequences, about 38% seen once. In germline, CDR1 is SGHVS, CDR2 FQNEAQ. Trimming shortened V by 1 base and J by 2 bases, and 18 bases separated the two germline ends. CDR3 length equals 19 residues. Input material: peripheral blood or thyroid tissue (not recorded which). The TCR sequence derives from an adult man with Graves' hyperthyroidism. This chain joins TRBV7-8 and TRBJ2-6, with D hard to call. CDR3 DNA: TGTGCCAGCAGCTTAGGGGTGTGGGATGAGGTTCCTGGGGCCAACGTCCTGACTTTC. It translates to CASSLGVWDEVPGANVLTF.